This TCR beta chain was sequenced during a study of blood T cell repertoires in COVID-19. Across the whole study: The analysed material was cDNA or gDNA that came from T cells, B-cell-depleted T cells, or PBMCs.

The germline V gene encodes CDR1 MDHEN and CDR2 SYDVKM. V trimming: 5 bases; J trimming: 6 bases; junction bases outside the gene matches: 5. The CDR3 runs 14 residues. Clones were sequenced by immunoSEQ multiplex PCR, and TCRdb holds only the in-frame ones, with some missing. The sample consists of about 61,000 clones, about 85% of them appearing once. This clone was observed a single time. This TCR was sampled from a man aged 70-80 years with acute or convalescent COVID-19. Sequenced: peripheral blood. The V and J genes are TRBV28 and TRBJ2-7; 12 nucleotides line up with TRBD2. CDR3 coding DNA: TGTGCCAGCAGTCCCAGGACTAGCGGGGTCGAGCAGTACTTC. Its translation is CASSPRTSGVEQYF.